The 17 T cell receptor beta chains presented below share a single source sample, sequenced in a study of T-cell reconstitution after alpha-beta-depleted transplantation in children. Unique molecular identifiers were incorporated during preparation of the TCRbeta library. TCRdb redid the calling of the PCR reads with MiXCR, one entry per CDR3 protein. The repertoire holds around 300,000 distinct CDR3 sequences, with roughly 11% as singletons. The sequenced sample was peripheral blood, obtained 180 days after TCRalphabeta/CD19-depleted stem cell transplant. These receptors originate from a male patient between 2 and 9 years old who had a stem cell transplant for chronic granulomatous disease, so the T cells may come from the graft donor.

This clonotype has a count of ten or more. The chain recombines TRBV6-1 with TRBJ1-2; D remains unclear. The V gene's germline CDR1 is MNHNS and CDR2 SASEGT. Trimming left V 1 base short and J 4 bases short, with 7 bases between. The length of the CDR3 is 13 residues. The CDR3 sequence: CASSEVAAYGYTF. CDR3 DNA: TGTGCCAGCAGTGAAGTGGCAGCCTATGGCTACACCTTC.

This clonotype came up many times. The V gene is TRBV7-3, the J gene TRBJ2-3, with 9 nucleotides matching TRBD2. The germline CDR1 and CDR2 sequences are SGHTA and FQGTGA. The V and J ends lost 4 bases and 1 base, in that order; junction bases with no gene match: 3. CDR3 length: 15 residues. The CDR3 spells CASSSTSGRTDTQYF. In DNA form, the CDR3 reads TGTGCCAGCAGCTCGACTAGCGGACGCACAGATACGCAGTATTTT.

At least ten counts were recorded for this clonotype. This chain joins TRBV6-1 and TRBJ2-5; 10 bases map to TRBD2. The CDR3 has 13 residues. The germline CDR1 and CDR2 sequences are MNHNS and SASEGT. V was clipped by 6 bases and J by 5 bases; unmatched bases: 3. CDR3 nucleotides: TGTGCCAGCAGCGCGGGACTAGCGGAGACCCAGTACTTC. This gives the protein CASSAGLAETQYF.

This clonotype was observed at least ten times. The V and J genes are TRBV5-1 and TRBJ1-2; TRBD1 matches at 7 bases. The CDR3 is made up of 14 amino acids. Germline V CDR1 and CDR2: SGHRS, YFSETQ. Losses at the gene ends were 0 bases for V and 6 bases for J; bases not matched to a gene: 5. The CDR3 here is CASSLVQGLDGYTF. The CDR3 bases are TGCGCCAGCAGCTTGGTACAGGGGTTAGATGGCTACACCTTC.

In its sample, this clonotype was seen many times. V gene TRBV12-3 or TRBV12-4 combines with J gene TRBJ2-1; possible D gene TRBD1, 5 bases. V lost 2 bases to trimming and J lost 10 bases, with 18 bases between them. CDR3 length: 15 residues. CDR3 amino acids: CASSLLGWGGEEQFF. CDR3 bases: TGTGCCAGCAGTTTACTTGGTTGGGGCGGAGAGGAGCAGTTCTTC.

This clonotype was detected many times. The V and J genes are TRBV2 and TRBJ2-1; 10 bases match TRBD2. Unmatched junction bases numbered 2, after V lost 6 bases and J lost 0 bases. Germline-derived CDR1 and CDR2 are SNHLY and FYNNEI. The CDR3 spans 15 residues. The CDR3 DNA reads TGTGCCAGCAGCGCTAGCGGGAGCTCCTACAATGAGCAGTTCTTC. It codes for CASSASGSSYNEQFF.

This clonotype appeared many times. The J gene is TRBJ2-2, the V gene TRBV5-1; the match to TRBD2 covers 11 bases. The V and J ends lost 4 bases and 4 bases, in that order; junction bases with no gene match: 6. The CDR3 is made up of 16 amino acids. The V gene's germline CDR1 is SGHRS and CDR2 YFSETQ. In DNA, the CDR3 is TGCGCCAGCAGCACCGGTACTAGCGGGAGCACCGGGGAGCTGTTTTTT. As protein: CASSTGTSGSTGELFF. The complete variable domain, with remaining parts taken from reference TRBV5-1 and TRBJ2-2, reads KAGVTQTPRYLIKTRGQQVTLSCSPISGHRSVSWYQQTPGQGLQFLFEYFSETQRNKGNFPGRFSGRQFSNSRSEMNVSTLELGDSALYLCASSTGTSGSTGELFFGEGSRLTVL.

This clonotype was detected ten times or more. The chain recombines TRBV15 with TRBJ2-3; D might be TRBD2 (6 bases). Germline CDR1 and CDR2: LNHNV and YYDKDF (reference sequence). Trimming took off 1 base at V and 0 bases at J, with 11 bases between the two ends. This CDR3 has 16 amino acids. Here the CDR3 reads CATSRAPGASTDTQYF. The CDR3 bases are TGTGCCACCAGCAGAGCGCCGGGAGCTAGCACAGATACGCAGTATTTT.

This clonotype appeared many times. The rearrangement uses TRBV18 and TRBJ1-1; D might be TRBD1 (5 bases). From germline, CDR1 is KGHSH and CDR2 LQKENI. CDR3 length: 18 amino acids. The V gene lost 4 bases and the J gene lost 4 bases, with 25 bases spanning the gap. The DNA for the CDR3 is TGTGCCAGCTCACTATCGAGTCAACAGGCCCCCTGGAGCACTGAAGCTTTCTTT. Translating gives CASSLSSQQAPWSTEAFF.

This clonotype was seen at least ten times. The CDR3 DNA sequence: TGTGCCAGCAGCCTCCACGGGGGCGATTCACCCCTCCACTTT. Protein product: CASSLHGGDSPLHF. The chain is built from TRBV7-3 and TRBJ1-6; the D gene is possibly TRBD1 (6 bases). The CDR3 runs to 14 residues. CDR1 is SGHTA, CDR2 FQGTGA, per germline. Deletions cut 5 bases from V and 8 bases from J, with 13 bases between.

This clonotype has at least ten counts. The genes are TRBV7-7 and TRBJ2-1, with 8 bases that match TRBD2. CDR3 size: 17 residues. The junction had 14 bases not matched to a gene; V was cut back by 3 bases and J by 7 bases. Germline V lookup: CDR1 SSHAT, CDR2 FNYEAQ (reference sequence). CDR3 bases: TGTGCCAGCAGCTTCTCTACCGGGAGGGGATCCGGGAATGAGCAGTTCTTC. Translated, it gives CASSFSTGRGSGNEQFF.

This clonotype was picked up many times. The rearrangement uses TRBV20-1 and TRBJ2-7; the D is unclear. The CDR3 extends over 12 amino acids. V lost 6 bases to trimming and J lost 0 bases, with 9 bases between them. Germline V CDR1 and CDR2: DFQATT, SNEGSKA (reference sequence). The CDR3 bases are TGCAGTGCACGACGCTACTCCTACGAGCAGTACTTC. Its translation: CSARRYSYEQYF.

This clonotype was observed at least ten times. The CDR3 nucleotides are TGTGCCAGCAGCTTGGCGGGGACGGGAGATACGCAGTATTTT. Translation gives CASSLAGTGDTQYF. The chain links TRBV5-4 to TRBJ2-3, with D perhaps being TRBD1 or TRBD2 (5 bases each). The CDR3 is made up of 14 amino acids. Trimming removed 0 bases at V and 5 bases at J, with 10 bases between. Germline CDR1 reads SGHNT; CDR2 reads YYREEE (reference sequence).

This clonotype was observed many times. This sequence joins TRBV6-5 and TRBJ2-3; a weak D match, TRBD1 (6 bases). The CDR3 is made up of 18 amino acids. Germline lookup yields CDR1 MNHEY and CDR2 SVGAGI. V was clipped by 2 bases and J by 6 bases, with 24 bases between them. CDR3 sequence: CASSYPSPPGHQGDTQYF. CDR3 bases: TGTGCCAGCAGTTACCCGAGTCCCCCGGGACATCAAGGGGATACGCAGTATTTT.

This clonotype was counted ten times or more. The J gene is TRBJ2-7, the V gene TRBV7-2, with TRBD2 identical over 8 bases. Trimming cost V 3 bases and J 3 bases; bases outside gene matches: 7. Germline CDR1 SGHTA, CDR2 FQGNSA. The CDR3 covers 15 residues. CDR3 nucleotide sequence: TGTGCCAGCAGCTTCCCGGGACTAGGCGTCTACGAGCAGTACTTC. Translating gives CASSFPGLGVYEQYF.

The sample holds many counts of this clonotype. V is TRBV4-2 and J is TRBJ1-2; D might be TRBD1 (6 bases). This CDR3 is built from 16 residues. CDR1 LGHNA and CDR2 YNFKEQ come from the germline V gene. Trimming removed 0 bases at V and 3 bases at J, with 14 bases between. The CDR3 loop is CASSQDAAGDDYGYTF. The CDR3 nucleotides read TGTGCCAGCAGCCAAGATGCGGCAGGGGATGACTATGGCTACACCTTC.

This clonotype was observed many times. The gene calls are TRBV12-3 or TRBV12-4 and TRBJ1-6; TRBD1 agrees at 9 bases. The CDR3 covers 14 residues. V shed 5 bases and J 9 bases; nucleotides not matched to a gene: 5. CDR3 protein: CASSPRTGASPLHF. The CDR3 DNA sequence: TGTGCCAGCAGTCCACGGACAGGGGCTTCACCCCTCCACTTT.